The 8 T cell receptor beta chains given below trace back to one sample, sequenced in a study of T cell responses to AZD1222 COVID-19 vaccine. Sequencing was performed with immunoSEQ multiplex PCR; in TCRdb, only in-frame clones are kept and a portion is missing. The sample consists of about 110,000 clones, about 86% of them appearing once. Material: peripheral blood, obtained on day 0 of AZD1222 vaccination. These receptors all come from an adult in good health.

This clone was observed once. V usage is TRBV30 and J usage is TRBJ2-5, with 9 bases fitting TRBD1. CDR1 is GTSNPN and CDR2 is SVGIG in the germline V gene (reference sequence). The CDR3 totals 13 residues. The trim removed 3 bases at V and 2 bases at J, leaving 1 base unmatched. The CDR3 DNA reads as TGTGCCTGGAGCGGACAGGGGCAAGAGACCCAGTACTTC. Protein: CAWSGQGQETQYF.

The CDR3, as DNA: TGTGCCAGCAGCTCCCACCTCCTCTTTGGGGAGCTGTTTTTT. Translating it yields CASSSHLLFGELFF. The chain links TRBV7-3 to TRBJ2-2; no clear D. The germline gives CDR1 SGHTA, CDR2 FQGTGA. Trimming stripped 4 bases from V and 8 bases from J, with 14 bases between. The CDR3 is 14 residues long.

This chain connects TRBV11-2 to TRBJ1-5, with TRBD1 as a possible D gene (5 bases). Germline CDR1 SGHAT, CDR2 FQNNGV. The CDR3 has 13 amino acids. V lost 3 bases and J 5 bases, leaving 8 bases between the germline ends. The CDR3 spells CASSFRVDQPQHF. In DNA, the CDR3 is TGTGCCAGCAGCTTCAGGGTGGATCAGCCCCAGCATTTT.

This chain joins TRBV7-9 and TRBJ2-7; D assignment may be TRBD1 or TRBD2 (5 bases each). V gave up 5 bases and J gave up 0 bases, with 17 bases separating them. Germline V gene sequence: CDR1 SEHNR, CDR2 FQNEAQ (reference sequence). CDR3 length: 16 residues. The CDR3 sequence is CASSQTGTQSSYEQYF. The CDR3 DNA reads as TGTGCCAGCAGCCAAACCGGGACGCAAAGCTCCTACGAGCAGTACTTC. The whole variable domain, remainder taken from reference TRBV7-9 and TRBJ2-7, is DTGVSQNPRHKITKRGQNVTFRCDPISEHNRLYWYRQTLGQGPEFLTYFQNEAQLEKSRLLSDRFSAERPKGSFSTLEIQRTEQGDSAMYLCASSQTGTQSSYEQYFGPGTRLTVT.

The chain has TRBV28 and TRBJ2-7; the D gene could be TRBD1 or TRBD2 (6 bases each). CDR1 is MDHEN and CDR2 is SYDVKM in the germline V gene. Between the trimmed V and J ends, which lost 6 bases and 7 bases, there was a span of 22 bases. The CDR3 has 15 residues. The chain's CDR3 is CASSSGQWTRGEQYF. The DNA for the CDR3 is TGTGCCAGCAGCAGCGGACAGTGGACTCGGGGGGAGCAGTACTTC.

This clone came up a few times. This chain connects TRBV6-4 to TRBJ1-6; maybe TRBD1 (6 bases). Germline V gene lookup returns CDR1 MRHNA and CDR2 SNTAGT. The CDR3 contains 14 residues. V was pared by 8 bases and J by 6 bases, with 14 bases between. The CDR3 is CASLGTISNSPLHF. Here the CDR3 DNA reads TGTGCCAGCTTGGGGACAATCTCTAATTCACCCCTCCACTTT.

This clone was detected only once. J is TRBJ1-2 and V is TRBV15; D gene uncertain. CDR1 LNHNV and CDR2 YYDKDF come from the germline V gene (reference sequence). V was trimmed by 5 bases and J by 4 bases, leaving 14 bases between them. This CDR3 contains 14 residues. The CDR3 loop reads CATSEGSLGYGYTF. Here the CDR3 DNA reads TGTGCCACCAGCGAGGGATCCTTGGGCTATGGCTACACCTTC.

The genes are TRBV11-2 and TRBJ1-2; D possibly corresponds to TRBD1 (5 bases). CDR1 is SGHAT, CDR2 FQNNGV, per germline. With 5 bases removed from V and 8 bases from J, the gap between germline ends came to 18 bases. The CDR3 spans 14 residues. The CDR3 nucleotides read TGTGCCAGCAGCAGTATCCGGGGGGGTTGGGGCTACACCTTC. Its protein product is CASSSIRGGWGYTF. Full variable domain (outside the CDR3, taken from reference TRBV11-2 and TRBJ1-2): EAGVAQSPRYKIIEKRQSVAFWCNPISGHATLYWYQQILGQGPKLLIQFQNNGVVDDSQLPKDRFSAERLKGVDSTLKIQPAKLEDSAVYLCASSSIRGGWGYTFGSGTRLTVV.